A selection of T cell receptor beta chains follows, all from one sample in a study of identifying expanded T cells in peripheral blood. The table came from immunoSEQ multiplex PCR; TCRdb's copy has only in-frame clones and leaves some out. Among approximately 120,000 clones, 84% were seen once, and the ten largest hold 3.3%. The sequenced material came from blood. The source is a person aged 18 to 75 in good health. CDR3s include the opening cysteine and the closing phenylalanine or tryptophan. The D gene is left open where the match is weak.

len	v_gene	d_gene	j_gene	CDR3nt	CDR3aa
14	TRBV5-1	-	TRBJ1-6	TGCGCCAGCACGCTAGGGGGGAATAGTTCACCCCTCCACTTT	CASTLGGNSSPLHF
15	TRBV7-2	TRBD2	TRBJ2-1	TGTGCCAGCAGCTTGGCGGGGGGCGTATACAATGAGCAGTTCTTC	CASSLAGGVYNEQFF
14	TRBV6-1	-	TRBJ2-7	TGTGCCAGCAGGGCAGGACAGTCATCAGGAGAGCAGTACTTC	CASRAGQSSGEQYF
13	TRBV27	-	TRBJ1-2	TGTGCCAGCAGTTTCGTCCCCTCGGAGGGCTACACCTTC	CASSFVPSEGYTF
18	TRBV28	TRBD2	TRBJ2-5	TGTGCCAGCAGTTTAAGGGCGGGGGGGACCATCAAAAAAGAGACCCAGTACTTC	CASSLRAGGTIKKETQYF
13	TRBV7-2	-	TRBJ1-2	TGTGCCAGCAGCGTCCGACAGGACTATGGCTACACCTTC	CASSVRQDYGYTF
13	TRBV7-2	-	TRBJ1-2	TGTGCCAGCAGCTTAAGCCCTAACTATGGCTACACCTTC	CASSLSPNYGYTF
14	TRBV13	TRBD2	TRBJ2-1	TGTGCCAGCAGCCCGGGGGGATCCTACAATGAGCAGTTCTTC	CASSPGGSYNEQFF
18	TRBV5-6	TRBD1	TRBJ1-2	TGTGCCAGTAAGGGCGGTGAAGCCGGGACAGCAACTAACTATGGCTACACCTTC	CASKGGEAGTATNYGYTF
13	TRBV6-1	-	TRBJ2-5	TGTGCCAGCTCCCTGGGGGTGGGAGAGACCCAGTACTTC	CASSLGVGETQYF
16	TRBV10-3	TRBD1	TRBJ1-1	TGTGCCATCAGCCGCCAAGACAGGGTAGGGTACACTGAAGCTTTCTTT	CAISRQDRVGYTEAFF
14	TRBV25-1	-	TRBJ1-5	TGTGCCAGCAGTGAATTAGGGGTGGGGCAGCCCCAGCATTTT	CASSELGVGQPQHF
13	TRBV7-2	-	TRBJ1-6	TGTGCCAGCAGCCTTGGCCCAGATTCACCCCTCCACTTT	CASSLGPDSPLHF
12	TRBV11-2	-	TRBJ2-5	TGTGCCAGCAGCTTAGGATCGGGGACCCAGTACTTC	CASSLGSGTQYF
13	TRBV19	-	TRBJ1-5	TGTGCCAGCGCGGCCCTCGTCGAGAAGCCCCAGCATTTT	CASAALVEKPQHF